The next 7 T cell receptor beta chains were all read from a single sample in a study of vaccination and CD4 T cells after COVID-19 (dated by TCRdb to between 2021 and 2024). Receptors were amplified or captured by PCR. Sequencing instrument: Illumina iSeq 100. DNA from cultured CD4+ T cells underwent TCR sequencing with the Oncomine TCR Beta short-read assay at the Johns Hopkins FTIC core. TCRdb reworked the public reads: Q25 trimming with fastp, MiXCR clone assembly, productive beta chains retained. Each CDR3 protein gets just one entry, which takes the most common genes and DNA from the rows behind it. The sample table shows around 10,000 distinct CDR3 sequences, and 69% are seen once. The ten largest clones take up about 9.3% of the sample. This sample's treatment or condition label indicates: roughly 11-day PBMC culture with coronavirus spike peptide pools or control peptides (ViraFEST assay).

These receptors have no identified antigens. The sequencing sample was made of CD4+ T cells from blood, cultured in vitro. Receptor source: a human donor who had recovered from COVID-19.

V and J are TRBV4-3 and TRBJ1-4; TRBD1 might be the D (5 bases). The V end lost 8 bases, the J end lost 7 bases, and 14 bases lay between the germline ends. Germline V CDR1 and CDR2: LGHNA, YSLEER. This CDR3 spans 13 amino acids. In DNA form, the CDR3 reads TGCGCCAGCCGGGACCTCCGGGCTGAAAAACTGTTTTTT. Its translation is CASRDLRAEKLFF.

J is TRBJ2-3 and V is TRBV2, with TRBD2 identical over 8 bases. This CDR3 has 17 amino acids. The V gene's germline CDR1 is SNHLY and CDR2 FYNNEI. V lost 4 bases, J lost 2 bases, and 11 bases stayed unmatched. The CDR3 coding sequence is TGTGCCAGCAGTGTCCTAAGCGGGGGACTCTCCACAGATACGCAGTATTTT. Amino acids: CASSVLSGGLSTDTQYF.

The V and J genes are TRBV10-3 and TRBJ2-3, with 10 positions matching TRBD1. This CDR3 comprises 14 residues. The germline gives CDR1 ENHRY, CDR2 SYGVKD. V lost 3 bases and J lost 5; bases outside the gene matches: 2. This CDR3 reads CAISDRDRGDTQYF. Written as DNA, the CDR3 is TGTGCCATCAGTGACCGGGACAGGGGAGATACGCAGTATTTT.

This clonotype counts as medium-sized. The CDR3 coding sequence is TGTGCCAGCAGTGTCCGACAGGGCATGTTGCAGCCCCAGCATTTT. Its translation: CASSVRQGMLQPQHF. J is TRBJ1-5 and V is TRBV6-1, with TRBD1 identical over 7 bases. Looked up from germline, CDR1 is MNHNS and CDR2 is SASEGT. This CDR3 is 15 amino acids long. V lost 4 bases to trimming and J lost 7 bases; unmatched junction nucleotides: 10.

This chain links TRBV5-8 with TRBJ2-3; D might be TRBD1 (5 bases). Trimming removed 7 bases from V and 5 bases from J, with 20 bases in between. Germline V gives CDR1 SGHTS, CDR2 YDEGEE. The CDR3 has 15 residues. This CDR3 is CASAFRQGSLDTQYF. The DNA of the CDR3 is TGTGCCAGCGCTTTCCGGCAGGGATCATTAGATACGCAGTATTTT.

The V gene is TRBV5-6, the J gene TRBJ1-6, with 7 bases that match TRBD1. J gave up 11 bases and V 5 bases, and 4 bases lay outside the gene matches. Per the germline V gene, CDR1 is SGHDT and CDR2 is YYEEEE. The CDR3 extends over 12 amino acids. The CDR3 reads CASRNDRAPLHF. CDR3 nucleotide sequence: TGTGCCAGCAGAAACGACAGGGCACCCCTCCACTTT.

The gene calls are TRBV6-1 and TRBJ2-6, with D maybe TRBD1 (5 bases). The CDR3 runs 16 residues. The germline V gene encodes CDR1 MNHNS and CDR2 SASEGT. The V end lost 4 bases, the J end lost 0 bases, and 10 bases lay between the germline ends. CDR3 in DNA: TGTGCCAGCAGTGGCGACAGAAACTCTGGGGCCAACGTCCTGACTTTC. Translating gives CASSGDRNSGANVLTF.